Reported below is one T cell receptor beta chain. Its antigen is unknown. The input lacks base qualities; no much larger clone sits a single base away. Receptors were amplified or captured by the immunoSEQ multiplex PCR assay. A mixture of 60 forward primers for TCR Vbeta segments and 13 reverse primers for TCR Jbeta segments was used in the multiplex PCR. The CDR3 region of rearranged TCR beta genes was amplified from genomic DNA with a multiplex PCR assay. The amplified TCR beta libraries were sequenced on the Illumina HiSeq System as 87-base-pair reads. The original methods were these. In a later analysis, 70 million to 95 million unique TCR beta chains were counted across the approximately 670 repertoires, and approximately 9.9 million of these chains were shared by at least two donors. Raw reads were error-corrected and collapsed into unique sequences by a nearest-neighbor algorithm in which closely related sequences were merged to remove PCR and sequencing errors. CDR3 sequences were aligned to IMGT reference sequences to assign V, D and J gene segments. Each retained sequence needed at least a six-nucleotide match to both a V gene segment and a J gene segment. Rearrangements were classified as productive when the CDR3 lacked stop codons and remained in frame with V and J, and all other rearrangements were classified as non-productive. Following IMGT convention, CDR3 was defined as the stretch from the second conserved V-encoded cysteine up to the conserved J-encoded phenylalanine. The earlier analysis of about 640 of the donors excluded any sequence lacking an unambiguous match to a single V gene segment. In an earlier analysis of 450 to 700 of the donors, V segments were called functional above 56.7% productive rearrangements and were called segregating when the between-donor standard deviation exceeded 5%. A statistical classification framework was built for diagnosing cytomegalovirus status from the catalog of TCR beta chain sequences. V and J gene assignment, in a later analysis, came from comparing TCR nucleotide sequences with IMGT/GENE-DB human TR gene sequences. A later analysis assigned CDR3 sequences and most-parsimonious VDJ recombination scenarios with the TCRdist pipeline. In a later analysis, each TCR beta chain was defined by its CDR3 amino acid sequence together with its V-gene family, and reads lacking a unique V-gene family were excluded. In a later analysis, approximately 590 highly shared, low-generation-probability nucleotide sequences were removed to address suspected cross-contamination and a sequencing artifact. In a later analysis, a clonal expansion index was calculated for each public chain from normalized within-repertoire ranks of inferred template counts. In a later analysis, generation probabilities were computed with a VDJ recombination model fitted to out-of-frame rearrangements, and the resulting probabilities were checked against IGoR. In a later analysis, hypergeometric tests were used to score TCR-TCR, TCR-HLA and TCR-CMV co-occurrence, with a repertoire-size bias correction applied to TCR pairs. In a later analysis, false discovery rates were estimated by permuting HLA or CMV assignments 20 times. A later analysis grouped co-occurring TCRs with DBSCAN, adding TCRdist sequence similarity when clustering within HLA-allele-positive subsets. Repertoires with fewer than 30,000 or more than 120,000 public chains, plus five repertoires with anomalous nucleotide sharing, were excluded from co-occurrence clustering. TCRdb's version of the immuneACCESS table is confined to in-frame rearrangements and falls short of the full clone set. An unresolved V gene accounts for under half of the shortfall where checked; the remainder is of unknown origin. Clonal size and the V and J genes are those of that table, whereas D and trimming came from the DNA. The sample table contains about 120,000 clones; only one count was recorded for about 60% of them. Of the sample, about a tenth falls within the top ten clones.

The sample is drawn from a study of cytomegalovirus exposure and HLA in healthy donors (dated by TCRdb to about 2017). Background on the whole study: An earlier analysis of some 550 of the donors reported more than 250 Gb of sequence data and approximately 110 million unique TCR beta sequences from about 179 million T cells. Approximately 300 gigabases of sequencing data and around 90 million unique TCR sequences made up an early release that covered several hundred HLA-typed donors. The genetic ancestry cluster associated with self-reported Caucasian donors included 80% to 90% of the 398 genotyped donors. The study was designed to test whether signatures of past pathogen exposure could be identified by cataloging public T cell receptors. The study profiled the T cell repertoires of around 700 subjects by immunosequencing and related them to cytomegalovirus serostatus. Along with the approximately 700-subject first cohort, a separate validation cohort of approximately 110 different subjects was used. To predict cytomegalovirus infection status, the study brought together high-throughput TCR immunosequencing, statistical association of individual TCRs with disease status, and machine learning. To study patterns of TCR occurrence, a later analysis re-analyzed previously published TCR beta repertoires from 600 to 750 donors and added high-resolution HLA genotyping. In the later analysis, no new phenotypic data were used to find candidate immune exposures; instead, reliance was placed on TCR beta sequences and their occurrence across donors. In an earlier analysis of several hundred of the donors, high-throughput TCR beta sequencing was used to judge whether each TCR beta V gene segment behaved as functional or pseudogenic. Donor age, sex, ethnicity and CMV serostatus were collected together with the repertoire data. A later genetic analysis took genome-wide SNP genotypes for about 60% of the roughly 670 donors and used that subset as a discovery cohort. All discovery cohort repertoires had been generated on a single sequencing platform. Both class I and class II loci were covered by HLA typing, at four-digit resolution. Typing coverage differed by locus: A, B, C, DRB1 and DQB1 were typed in roughly 620-630 donors, DQA1 in 522, DPA1 in some 610, and DPB1 in around 440. Roughly 5 DR-DQ haplotypes were handled as single units for association and clustering, since linkage in the cohort was strong. On average, roughly 200,000 unique TCR beta nucleotide sequences were sequenced per donor among some 430 genotyped donors of the cohort, with 15% to 20% of those sequences being non-productive. What the work shows at the level of the full study, not this receptor alone: A few of the identified cytomegalovirus-associated TCR beta chains were confirmed in vitro to be specific for cytomegalovirus antigens. A cluster of highly shared sequence variants was judged likely to be a technical artifact of the sequencing pipeline. A further reported finding was that TCR beta sequences accurately predicted the HLA-A and HLA-B alleles for most subjects in the first cohort. Some IMGT-functional V segments, including TRBV6-2 and TRBV6-3, could not be distinguished by the 87-base-pair reads and were therefore excluded. A later analysis reported that several top co-occurrence clusters appeared linked to parvovirus B19, influenza, CMV and Epstein-Barr virus. Roughly uniform sequencing depth across donors was assumed in presence/absence analyses, although this assumption may not hold. Most TCR sequences were observed very rarely across donors, whereas some public TCRs were present in many individuals. The study gave a list of some 150 TCR beta chains associated with cytomegalovirus. For the cohort, immune exposure information was limited to CMV serostatus. In a later genetic analysis, fewer N-insertions in productive TCRs were reported among donors in an Asian-associated ancestry cluster than the roughly 670-donor mean. Correlated functional status among segregating V segments might be attributable to linkage disequilibrium, but an unknown experimental factor could not be ruled out. In this cohort, only TCR beta chains were sequenced, and detectable features were limited by the absence of alpha or paired-chain data. In a later analysis, most CMV-associated TCR beta chains were found to appear HLA-restricted, with HLA associations seemingly driven largely by CMV exposure. Assigning TCR associations to individual alleles was difficult when HLA alleles, especially DR and DQ, strongly co-occurred. Because counts were too low, roughly 17 rarely observed V segments, including chromosome 9 orphons, were left out of the earlier analysis of a few hundred of the donors. In a later analysis, TCR association rates were found to vary across HLA loci, with the most associated TCRs seen for DRB1 alleles and the fewest for HLA-C alleles. An association between a missense DCLRE1C variant and V-gene and J-gene trimming of TCR beta chains was found in a later genetic analysis and replicated in an independent cohort. An earlier analysis of approximately 500 of the donors showed that most TCR beta V segments appeared in productive rearrangements either about 87% or about 30% of the time, which broadly matched IMGT annotations. According to the authors, the approach could potentially be generalized to other disease states and immunological phenotypes. Compared with equally common non-associated chains, HLA-associated TCR beta chains in a later analysis were more clonally expanded and had lower generation probabilities. In a later analysis, some 17,000 TCR beta sequences were associated with specific HLA alleles at a false discovery rate of 0.05. Because some donors lacked HLA typing at each locus, the association tests relied only on the typed subset. In both the original and validation cohorts, the classifier was reported to diagnose cytomegalovirus status with high specificity and sensitivity.

The cohort comprised several hundred healthy bone marrow donors. All cohort members were sampled while nominally healthy, although unrecorded immune exposures were likely present. The donor tested CMV seropositive, placing the donor among the 290 or so seropositive members of the cohort. Each donor provided a peripheral blood sample, and peripheral blood mononuclear cells were used for TCR beta sequencing. Genomic DNA extraction from the blood cell samples was performed with the Qiagen DNeasy Blood Extraction Kit. Including cysteine and phenylalanine, the CDR3 has 15 amino acids. Left in the record is the CDR3 DNA by itself, 45 bases read in frame from the first base. The junction shows trimming of 5 bases on V and 4 bases on J, and the gene matches do not reach 6 bases of it. Via the germline V gene, CDR1 is SNHLY and CDR2 FYNNEI.

The V gene is TRBV2 and the J gene is TRBJ2-2, with TRBD1 matching 8 junction bases. Sequenced sample: PBMCs. The TCR sequence derives from a man aged 40-49 years in good health and CMV-seropositive. The CDR3 protein sequence reads: CASSIRGPGTGELFF. The bases are TGTGCCAGCAGTATCAGGGGGCCGGGCACCGGGGAGCTGTTTTTT.